Listed here are 28 T cell receptor beta chains from one sample, sequenced in a study of OX40 agonist ivuxolimab in advanced cancers. Profiling relied on immunoSEQ multiplex PCR, and the TCRdb table lists in-frame clones only, not all of them. The table lists some 72,000 clones, less than 85% of them singletons. Sequencing used CD4+ or CD8+ T cells sorted from blood, obtained in a trial of the OX40 agonist ivuxolimab. The receptor source for this set is an adult with an advanced solid tumor such as melanoma, head and neck, liver or kidney cancer.

This CDR3 reads CSVDRGIQETQYF. The CDR3 nucleotides are TGCAGCGTTGATAGGGGCATCCAAGAGACCCAGTACTTC. V usage is TRBV29-1 and J usage is TRBJ2-5; perhaps TRBD1 as D (5 bases). Germline values: CDR1 SQVTM, CDR2 ANQGSEA. V was cut by 3 bases and J by 1 base, with 9 bases left in between. This CDR3 spans 13 amino acids.

A few counts support this clone. This chain links TRBV7-2 with TRBJ1-5; no clear D. Trimming shortened V by 3 bases and J by 5 bases, and 8 bases separated the two germline ends. The CDR3 contains 13 residues. Germline V gives CDR1 SGHTA, CDR2 FQGNSA. This CDR3 reads CASSFTSDQPQHF. In DNA form, the CDR3 reads TGTGCCAGCAGCTTTACCTCGGATCAGCCCCAGCATTTT. The variable domain in full, with the rest retrieved from reference TRBV7-2 and TRBJ1-5, is GAGVSQSPSNKVTEKGKDVELRCDPISGHTALYWYRQSLGQGLEFLIYFQGNSAPDKSGLPSDRFSAERTGGSVSTLTIQRTQQEDSAVYLCASSFTSDQPQHFGDGTRLSIL.

The chain joins TRBV7-9 to TRBJ2-7, with 12 nucleotides matching TRBD1. The CDR3 sequence is 14 residues long. Germline V lookup: CDR1 SEHNR, CDR2 FQNEAQ (reference sequence). V lost 4 bases, J lost 10 bases, and 8 bases stayed unmatched. CDR3 sequence reads: CASSSPGQGAKQYF. In DNA form, the CDR3 reads TGTGCCAGCAGCTCTCCGGGACAGGGGGCGAAACAGTACTTC.

The V gene is TRBV18, the J gene TRBJ2-1, with D possibly being TRBD1 (7 bases). Trimming pared 2 bases from V and 7 bases from J, leaving 27 bases between. The CDR3 sequence is 19 residues long. Germline CDR1 and CDR2: KGHSH and LQKENI. CDR3 protein: CASSPSPIGLEGARNEQFF. The CDR3, as DNA: TGTGCCAGCTCACCATCTCCCATCGGTTTGGAGGGGGCCCGGAATGAGCAGTTCTTC.

This rearrangement joins TRBV7-8 to TRBJ2-7; TRBD2 matches 11 bases. J lost 4 bases, V lost 1 base, and 3 bases had no gene match. Germline CDR1 reads SGHVS; CDR2 reads FQNEAQ. CDR3 length: 15 amino acids. Here the CDR3 DNA reads TGTGCCAGCAGCTTAGATGCTAGCGGGAGGTACGAGCAGTACTTC. It yields the protein CASSLDASGRYEQYF.

The gene calls are TRBV6-5 and TRBJ2-7; no clear D. V was cut by 5 bases and J by 7 bases, with 21 bases left in between. This CDR3 contains 15 residues. The V gene's germline CDR1 is MNHEY and CDR2 SVGAGI. CDR3 in amino acids: CASSIDFAPGREQYF. In DNA, the CDR3 is TGTGCCAGCAGTATCGATTTCGCGCCCGGGCGAGAGCAGTACTTC.

Concerning this clone: The same CDR3 is also encoded by other DNA sequences in this sample. This chain's CDR3 is CSVGVGDRGGGYTF. CDR3 in DNA: TGCAGCGTTGGGGTGGGGGACAGGGGTGGTGGCTACACCTTC. The V gene is TRBV29-1, the J gene TRBJ1-2; 10 bases line up with TRBD1. CDR3 size: 14 residues. V gave up 4 bases and J gave up 7 bases; unmatched junction bases: 9. CDR1 SQVTM and CDR2 ANQGSEA come from the germline V gene.

V and J are TRBV7-9 and TRBJ2-7; 10 bases line up with TRBD2. V dropped 1 base and J dropped 0; count of bases not matched to a gene: 6. Germline-derived CDR1 and CDR2 are SEHNR and FQNEAQ (reference sequence). The CDR3 covers 17 residues. This chain's CDR3 is CASSLGGLARSSYEQYF. CDR3 bases: TGTGCCAGCAGCTTAGGGGGACTAGCGCGGTCCTCCTACGAGCAGTACTTC.

The chain couples TRBV23-1 to TRBJ1-1; tentative D call: TRBD1 (6 bases). TRBV23-1 is classed as an ORF, of uncertain function. Trimming removed 7 bases from V and 2 bases from J, with 11 bases in between. This CDR3 has 13 residues. In nucleotides, the CDR3 is TGCGCCAGCACGACAGGACATAACACTGAAGCTTTCTTT. This sequence encodes CASTTGHNTEAFF.

This clone has only one observation. The chain joins TRBV27 to TRBJ2-2; TRBD1 aligns across 8 bases. Per the germline V gene, CDR1 is MNHEY and CDR2 is SMNVEV (reference sequence). This CDR3 has 19 amino acids. J lost 0 bases, V lost 0 bases, and 9 bases had no gene match. CDR3 loop: CASSLSPARGQANTGELFF. DNA of the CDR3: TGTGCCAGCAGTTTATCGCCAGCCCGGGGACAGGCGAACACCGGGGAGCTGTTTTTT.

V and J are TRBV6-6 and TRBJ2-7, with TRBD1 matching 9 bases. J lost 3 bases, V lost 7 bases, and 4 bases had no gene match. CDR3 length: 13 amino acids. Germline V gene data show CDR1 as MNHNY and CDR2 as SVGAGI (reference sequence). The CDR3 DNA reads as TGTGCCAGCACCCGGGGACAGGGCTACGAGCAGTACTTC. Its translation is CASTRGQGYEQYF.

V gene TRBV28 combines with J gene TRBJ1-6; D not certain. Germline V gives CDR1 MDHEN, CDR2 SYDVKM. Trimming took 1 base from V and 1 from J, leaving 11 bases between them. The CDR3 loop spans 17 amino acids. The CDR3, as DNA: TGTGCCAGCAGTTTATATACGGGAGGGTCCTATAATTCACCCCTCCACTTT. Translated, it gives CASSLYTGGSYNSPLHF.

This clone appeared a single time. The chain recombines TRBV5-6 with TRBJ1-4; 9 bases agree with TRBD1. Losses at the gene ends were 3 bases for V and 8 bases for J; bases not matched to a gene: 2. The CDR3 is 13 amino acids. CDR1 and CDR2 (germline): SGHDT, YYEEEE. The CDR3 DNA reads TGTGCCAGCAGCTGGGGACAGGGCGAAAAACTGTTTTTT. Protein: CASSWGQGEKLFF.

V and J are TRBV5-1 and TRBJ1-6; D uncertain. CDR1 is SGHRS and CDR2 is YFSETQ in the germline V gene. The CDR3 loop spans 14 amino acids. CDR3 sequence reads: CASRPGNNNSPLHF. In DNA, the CDR3 is TGCGCAAGCCGTCCGGGGAATAATAATTCACCCCTCCACTTT.

The chain has TRBV7-9 and TRBJ1-3, with 8 bases lining up with TRBD1. The CDR3 loop spans 16 amino acids. Trimming removed 5 bases from V and 4 bases from J; junction bases left unmatched: 10. Per the germline V gene, CDR1 is SEHNR and CDR2 is FQNEAQ (reference sequence). The CDR3 nucleotides are TGTGCCAGCAGCCTATGGGGACAGGTACAAGGAAACACCATATATTTT. The encoded protein is CASSLWGQVQGNTIYF.

This clone was seen a handful of times. The CDR3 nucleotides are TGTGCCAGCAGCCGCAGGCACGGTGGAGAGACCCAGTACTTC. Its protein product is CASSRRHGGETQYF. This sequence joins TRBV7-7 and TRBJ2-5; D is unresolved. Per germline, CDR1 SSHAT and CDR2 FNYEAQ (reference sequence). The length of the CDR3 is 14 residues. V gave up 5 bases and J gave up 4 bases, with 14 bases separating them.

This chain links TRBV5-1 with TRBJ1-2; 10 bases line up with TRBD1. This CDR3 has 15 amino acids. Germline V gene sequence: CDR1 SGHRS, CDR2 YFSETQ. The junction had 9 bases not matched to a gene; V was cut back by 3 bases and J by 7 bases. The CDR3 DNA is TGCGCCAGCAGCTCCGGGACAGGGGAAAGGGCTGGCTACACCTTC. It encodes CASSSGTGERAGYTF.

The J gene is TRBJ1-2, the V gene TRBV6-1; a possible D gene is TRBD1 (6 bases). The CDR3 covers 15 residues. Trimming pared 3 bases from V and 8 bases from J, leaving 19 bases between. CDR1 MNHNS and CDR2 SASEGT come from the germline V gene. Here the CDR3 reads CASSDGRGGSDGYTF. The CDR3 nucleotides read TGTGCCAGCAGTGACGGGCGAGGGGGTAGTGACGGCTACACCTTC.

This sequence joins TRBV5-1 and TRBJ2-5, with 9 bases aligning to TRBD2. CDR1 and CDR2 from the germline V gene are SGHRS and YFSETQ. This CDR3 contains 15 residues. Germline trimming cut 5 bases from V and 0 bases from J; bases unmatched to any gene: 5. The CDR3 here is CASSQLAGYQETQYF. The CDR3 DNA reads TGCGCCAGCAGTCAGCTAGCGGGGTACCAAGAGACCCAGTACTTC.

The rearrangement links TRBV5-4 to TRBJ2-2; 7 bases line up with TRBD1. This CDR3 contains 16 residues. Per germline, CDR1 SGHNT and CDR2 YYREEE (reference sequence). The ends lost 6 bases at V and 1 base at J; junction bases unmatched: 9. CDR3: CASTNIQGQNTGELFF. The CDR3 bases are TGTGCCAGCACCAACATACAGGGGCAGAACACCGGGGAGCTGTTTTTT.

This clone was seen once. The chain couples TRBV29-1 to TRBJ1-1; tentatively, D is TRBD1 (5 bases). This CDR3 spans 12 amino acids. Germline V gene data show CDR1 as SQVTM and CDR2 as ANQGSEA. Trimming removed 7 bases from V and 11 bases from J, with 20 bases in between. CDR3 bases: TGCAGCGCCGGACGAGACCAGGGCTGGGCTTTCTTT. Protein sequence: CSAGRDQGWAFF.

The chain couples TRBV19 to TRBJ2-4; D not resolved. The germline V gene encodes CDR1 LNHDA and CDR2 SQIVND (reference sequence). The CDR3 has 15 residues. Trimming took off 5 bases at V and 1 base at J, with 12 bases between the two ends. CDR3 protein: CASSLRRMAKNIQYF. The DNA of the CDR3 is TGTGCCAGTAGTCTCCGCAGGATGGCCAAAAACATTCAGTACTTC.

V is TRBV18 and J is TRBJ2-3; 13 positions match TRBD2. The germline gives CDR1 KGHSH, CDR2 LQKENI. This CDR3 contains 15 residues. The junction had 4 bases not matched to a gene; V was cut back by 5 bases and J by 5 bases. CDR3 sequence reads: CASSYRTSGGDTQYF. CDR3 sequence (DNA): TGTGCCAGCTCATACCGGACTAGCGGGGGAGATACGCAGTATTTT.

The J gene is TRBJ2-3, the V gene TRBV11-1, with D hard to call. The CDR3 has 14 residues. In germline, CDR1 is SGHAT, CDR2 FQDESV (reference sequence). The V and J ends lost 5 bases and 2 bases respectively, with 11 bases between them. CDR3 residues: CASSLGWFTDTQYF. CDR3 nucleotide sequence: TGTGCCAGCAGCCTAGGGTGGTTCACAGATACGCAGTATTTT.

The chain links TRBV7-8 to TRBJ1-5; 10 bases line up with TRBD1. This CDR3 contains 15 residues. J lost 6 bases, V lost 5 bases, and 7 bases had no gene match. Germline lookup yields CDR1 SGHVS and CDR2 FQNEAQ. CDR3 in amino acids: CASSAQGQGIQPQHF. The CDR3, as DNA: TGTGCCAGCAGCGCCCAGGGACAGGGGATTCAGCCCCAGCATTTT.

CDR3 loop: CASSWRGAGAPTDTQYF. In DNA form, the CDR3 reads TGTGCCAGCAGCTGGCGGGGGGCGGGGGCCCCGACAGATACGCAGTATTTT. The V and J genes are TRBV5-4 and TRBJ2-3; 8 bases match TRBD2. The junction had 12 bases not matched to a gene; V was cut back by 3 bases and J by 3 bases. The germline V gene has CDR1 SGHNT and CDR2 YYREEE (reference sequence). The CDR3 is 17 residues long.

The V gene is TRBV7-3, the J gene TRBJ1-1, with D hard to call. Germline V gene sequence: CDR1 SGHTA, CDR2 FQGTGA. The CDR3 contains 9 residues. The CDR3 loop reads CAEVAEAFF. The CDR3, as DNA: TGTGCGGAGGTAGCTGAAGCTTTCTTT.

The chain is built from TRBV11-1 and TRBJ1-6; possibly TRBD1 for D (6 bases). The length of the CDR3 is 13 residues. Germline CDR1 reads SGHAT; CDR2 reads FQDESV (reference sequence). V was clipped by 3 bases and J by 10 bases, with 10 bases between them. The CDR3 DNA reads as TGTGCCAGCAGCTTTAACAGGGAGTCACCCCTCCACTTT. Translated, it gives CASSFNRESPLHF.